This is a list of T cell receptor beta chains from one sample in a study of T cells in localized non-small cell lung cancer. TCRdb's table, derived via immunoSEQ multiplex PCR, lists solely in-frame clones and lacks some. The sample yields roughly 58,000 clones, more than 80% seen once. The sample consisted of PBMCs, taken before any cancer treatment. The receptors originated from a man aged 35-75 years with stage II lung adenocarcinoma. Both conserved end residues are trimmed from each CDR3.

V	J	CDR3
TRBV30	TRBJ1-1	AWSVQIMNTEAF
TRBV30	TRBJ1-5	AWSGNTGLAGPQH
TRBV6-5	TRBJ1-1	ASSSHRGNTEAF
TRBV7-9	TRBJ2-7	ASSLLRPYEQY
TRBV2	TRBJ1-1	ASKKQALPNTEAF
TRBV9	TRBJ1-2	ASSTSPRDRVNYGYT
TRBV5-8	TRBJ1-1	ASSLGQGNLGEAF
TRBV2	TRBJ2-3	ASQRATSTDTQY
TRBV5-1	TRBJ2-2	ASTAGGRNTGELF
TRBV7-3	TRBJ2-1	ASSSDGTSVEQF
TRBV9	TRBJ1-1	ASSRNRGTEAF
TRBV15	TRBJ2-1	ATSPGPYSSYNEQF
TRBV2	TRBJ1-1	ASSSMGLGSQAF
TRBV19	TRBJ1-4	ASSDLSKEKLF
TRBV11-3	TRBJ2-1	ASSHIDREQF
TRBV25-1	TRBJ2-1	ASSEWTSERGGNEQF
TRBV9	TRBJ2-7	ASSVAASEEQY
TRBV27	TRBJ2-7	ASSPPGAGFRTYEQY
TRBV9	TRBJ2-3	ASSSRAIAGTTQY
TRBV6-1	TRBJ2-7	ASSWDSAYEQY
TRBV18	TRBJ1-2	ASSLPTTNYGYT
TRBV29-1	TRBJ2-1	SVDGGLADKYNEQF
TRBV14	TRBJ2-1	ASSLGQGNNEQF
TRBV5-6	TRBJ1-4	ASSLREYNEKLF
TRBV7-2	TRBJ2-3	ASSFRETSTDTQY
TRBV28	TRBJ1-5	ASSLGTGRFQPQH